This is a list of T cell receptor beta chains from one sample in a study of blood T cell repertoires in COVID-19. Profiled with immunoSEQ multiplex PCR; TCRdb holds only in-frame clones, not every one. The sample has 88,000 or so clones; around 86% are singletons. Sequencing was carried out using peripheral blood. The receptors here all came from a human donor in a cohort sampled during active COVID-19. The CDR3 runs from the conserved cysteine through the conserved F or W. Each record gives: D gene, clone size, J gene, V gene, CDR3 protein, CDR3 DNA. The D gene is left open where the match is weak. Clone sizes are given selectively: once, few, many, or a class where the clone is expanded.

D: TRBD2; size: .; J: TRBJ2-5; V: TRBV9; CDR3: CASSVLPGGQLYQETQYF; DNA: TGTGCCAGCAGCGTCCTACCGGGGGGGCAGCTGTACCAAGAGACCCAGTACTTC
D: TRBD1; size: .; J: TRBJ1-4; V: TRBV18; CDR3: CASSSRGGLGQGNEKLFF; DNA: TGTGCCAGCTCCTCACGAGGAGGTCTGGGACAGGGTAATGAAAAACTGTTTTTT
D: .; size: .; J: TRBJ2-7; V: TRBV1; CDR3: CTSDSLDEQYF; DNA: TGCACCAGTGACAGTCTAGACGAGCAGTACTTC
D: TRBD1; size: few; J: TRBJ2-7; V: TRBV5-8; CDR3: CASSNTGDNEQYF; DNA: TGTGCCAGCAGCAATACAGGGGATAACGAGCAGTACTTC
D: .; size: .; J: TRBJ1-3; V: TRBV28; CDR3: CASSPWEDSGNTIYF; DNA: TGTGCCAGCAGCCCGTGGGAGGACTCTGGAAACACCATATATTTT
D: .; size: .; J: TRBJ2-2; V: TRBV9; CDR3: CASSVVGGQGTGELFF; DNA: TGTGCCAGCAGCGTAGTGGGGGGGCAAGGCACCGGGGAGCTGTTTTTT
D: .; size: .; J: TRBJ2-1; V: TRBV5-6; CDR3: CASSLGLDSYNEQFF; DNA: TGTGCCAGCAGCTTGGGACTAGACTCCTACAATGAGCAGTTCTTC
D: TRBD1; size: .; J: TRBJ1-4; V: TRBV28; CDR3: CASATHGTGGNEKLFF; DNA: TGTGCCAGCGCCACCCACGGCACAGGGGGTAATGAAAAACTGTTTTTT
D: .; size: .; J: TRBJ2-3; V: TRBV18; CDR3: CASSLTKGSTDTQYF; DNA: TGTGCCAGCTCACTTACGAAGGGGAGCACAGATACGCAGTATTTT
D: TRBD1; size: .; J: TRBJ2-7; V: TRBV3-1/TRBV3-2; CDR3: CASSQEKDRWFEEQYF; DNA: TGTGCCAGCAGCCAAGAAAAGGACAGGTGGTTTGAGGAGCAGTACTTC
D: .; size: .; J: TRBJ1-1; V: TRBV12-3/TRBV12-4; CDR3: CASSFGEGAEAFF; DNA: TGTGCCAGCAGTTTTGGGGAGGGGGCTGAAGCTTTCTTT
D: TRBD1; size: .; J: TRBJ1-1; V: TRBV3-1/TRBV3-2; CDR3: CASSHGQGAEAFF; DNA: TGTGCCAGCAGCCACGGACAGGGGGCCGAAGCTTTCTTT